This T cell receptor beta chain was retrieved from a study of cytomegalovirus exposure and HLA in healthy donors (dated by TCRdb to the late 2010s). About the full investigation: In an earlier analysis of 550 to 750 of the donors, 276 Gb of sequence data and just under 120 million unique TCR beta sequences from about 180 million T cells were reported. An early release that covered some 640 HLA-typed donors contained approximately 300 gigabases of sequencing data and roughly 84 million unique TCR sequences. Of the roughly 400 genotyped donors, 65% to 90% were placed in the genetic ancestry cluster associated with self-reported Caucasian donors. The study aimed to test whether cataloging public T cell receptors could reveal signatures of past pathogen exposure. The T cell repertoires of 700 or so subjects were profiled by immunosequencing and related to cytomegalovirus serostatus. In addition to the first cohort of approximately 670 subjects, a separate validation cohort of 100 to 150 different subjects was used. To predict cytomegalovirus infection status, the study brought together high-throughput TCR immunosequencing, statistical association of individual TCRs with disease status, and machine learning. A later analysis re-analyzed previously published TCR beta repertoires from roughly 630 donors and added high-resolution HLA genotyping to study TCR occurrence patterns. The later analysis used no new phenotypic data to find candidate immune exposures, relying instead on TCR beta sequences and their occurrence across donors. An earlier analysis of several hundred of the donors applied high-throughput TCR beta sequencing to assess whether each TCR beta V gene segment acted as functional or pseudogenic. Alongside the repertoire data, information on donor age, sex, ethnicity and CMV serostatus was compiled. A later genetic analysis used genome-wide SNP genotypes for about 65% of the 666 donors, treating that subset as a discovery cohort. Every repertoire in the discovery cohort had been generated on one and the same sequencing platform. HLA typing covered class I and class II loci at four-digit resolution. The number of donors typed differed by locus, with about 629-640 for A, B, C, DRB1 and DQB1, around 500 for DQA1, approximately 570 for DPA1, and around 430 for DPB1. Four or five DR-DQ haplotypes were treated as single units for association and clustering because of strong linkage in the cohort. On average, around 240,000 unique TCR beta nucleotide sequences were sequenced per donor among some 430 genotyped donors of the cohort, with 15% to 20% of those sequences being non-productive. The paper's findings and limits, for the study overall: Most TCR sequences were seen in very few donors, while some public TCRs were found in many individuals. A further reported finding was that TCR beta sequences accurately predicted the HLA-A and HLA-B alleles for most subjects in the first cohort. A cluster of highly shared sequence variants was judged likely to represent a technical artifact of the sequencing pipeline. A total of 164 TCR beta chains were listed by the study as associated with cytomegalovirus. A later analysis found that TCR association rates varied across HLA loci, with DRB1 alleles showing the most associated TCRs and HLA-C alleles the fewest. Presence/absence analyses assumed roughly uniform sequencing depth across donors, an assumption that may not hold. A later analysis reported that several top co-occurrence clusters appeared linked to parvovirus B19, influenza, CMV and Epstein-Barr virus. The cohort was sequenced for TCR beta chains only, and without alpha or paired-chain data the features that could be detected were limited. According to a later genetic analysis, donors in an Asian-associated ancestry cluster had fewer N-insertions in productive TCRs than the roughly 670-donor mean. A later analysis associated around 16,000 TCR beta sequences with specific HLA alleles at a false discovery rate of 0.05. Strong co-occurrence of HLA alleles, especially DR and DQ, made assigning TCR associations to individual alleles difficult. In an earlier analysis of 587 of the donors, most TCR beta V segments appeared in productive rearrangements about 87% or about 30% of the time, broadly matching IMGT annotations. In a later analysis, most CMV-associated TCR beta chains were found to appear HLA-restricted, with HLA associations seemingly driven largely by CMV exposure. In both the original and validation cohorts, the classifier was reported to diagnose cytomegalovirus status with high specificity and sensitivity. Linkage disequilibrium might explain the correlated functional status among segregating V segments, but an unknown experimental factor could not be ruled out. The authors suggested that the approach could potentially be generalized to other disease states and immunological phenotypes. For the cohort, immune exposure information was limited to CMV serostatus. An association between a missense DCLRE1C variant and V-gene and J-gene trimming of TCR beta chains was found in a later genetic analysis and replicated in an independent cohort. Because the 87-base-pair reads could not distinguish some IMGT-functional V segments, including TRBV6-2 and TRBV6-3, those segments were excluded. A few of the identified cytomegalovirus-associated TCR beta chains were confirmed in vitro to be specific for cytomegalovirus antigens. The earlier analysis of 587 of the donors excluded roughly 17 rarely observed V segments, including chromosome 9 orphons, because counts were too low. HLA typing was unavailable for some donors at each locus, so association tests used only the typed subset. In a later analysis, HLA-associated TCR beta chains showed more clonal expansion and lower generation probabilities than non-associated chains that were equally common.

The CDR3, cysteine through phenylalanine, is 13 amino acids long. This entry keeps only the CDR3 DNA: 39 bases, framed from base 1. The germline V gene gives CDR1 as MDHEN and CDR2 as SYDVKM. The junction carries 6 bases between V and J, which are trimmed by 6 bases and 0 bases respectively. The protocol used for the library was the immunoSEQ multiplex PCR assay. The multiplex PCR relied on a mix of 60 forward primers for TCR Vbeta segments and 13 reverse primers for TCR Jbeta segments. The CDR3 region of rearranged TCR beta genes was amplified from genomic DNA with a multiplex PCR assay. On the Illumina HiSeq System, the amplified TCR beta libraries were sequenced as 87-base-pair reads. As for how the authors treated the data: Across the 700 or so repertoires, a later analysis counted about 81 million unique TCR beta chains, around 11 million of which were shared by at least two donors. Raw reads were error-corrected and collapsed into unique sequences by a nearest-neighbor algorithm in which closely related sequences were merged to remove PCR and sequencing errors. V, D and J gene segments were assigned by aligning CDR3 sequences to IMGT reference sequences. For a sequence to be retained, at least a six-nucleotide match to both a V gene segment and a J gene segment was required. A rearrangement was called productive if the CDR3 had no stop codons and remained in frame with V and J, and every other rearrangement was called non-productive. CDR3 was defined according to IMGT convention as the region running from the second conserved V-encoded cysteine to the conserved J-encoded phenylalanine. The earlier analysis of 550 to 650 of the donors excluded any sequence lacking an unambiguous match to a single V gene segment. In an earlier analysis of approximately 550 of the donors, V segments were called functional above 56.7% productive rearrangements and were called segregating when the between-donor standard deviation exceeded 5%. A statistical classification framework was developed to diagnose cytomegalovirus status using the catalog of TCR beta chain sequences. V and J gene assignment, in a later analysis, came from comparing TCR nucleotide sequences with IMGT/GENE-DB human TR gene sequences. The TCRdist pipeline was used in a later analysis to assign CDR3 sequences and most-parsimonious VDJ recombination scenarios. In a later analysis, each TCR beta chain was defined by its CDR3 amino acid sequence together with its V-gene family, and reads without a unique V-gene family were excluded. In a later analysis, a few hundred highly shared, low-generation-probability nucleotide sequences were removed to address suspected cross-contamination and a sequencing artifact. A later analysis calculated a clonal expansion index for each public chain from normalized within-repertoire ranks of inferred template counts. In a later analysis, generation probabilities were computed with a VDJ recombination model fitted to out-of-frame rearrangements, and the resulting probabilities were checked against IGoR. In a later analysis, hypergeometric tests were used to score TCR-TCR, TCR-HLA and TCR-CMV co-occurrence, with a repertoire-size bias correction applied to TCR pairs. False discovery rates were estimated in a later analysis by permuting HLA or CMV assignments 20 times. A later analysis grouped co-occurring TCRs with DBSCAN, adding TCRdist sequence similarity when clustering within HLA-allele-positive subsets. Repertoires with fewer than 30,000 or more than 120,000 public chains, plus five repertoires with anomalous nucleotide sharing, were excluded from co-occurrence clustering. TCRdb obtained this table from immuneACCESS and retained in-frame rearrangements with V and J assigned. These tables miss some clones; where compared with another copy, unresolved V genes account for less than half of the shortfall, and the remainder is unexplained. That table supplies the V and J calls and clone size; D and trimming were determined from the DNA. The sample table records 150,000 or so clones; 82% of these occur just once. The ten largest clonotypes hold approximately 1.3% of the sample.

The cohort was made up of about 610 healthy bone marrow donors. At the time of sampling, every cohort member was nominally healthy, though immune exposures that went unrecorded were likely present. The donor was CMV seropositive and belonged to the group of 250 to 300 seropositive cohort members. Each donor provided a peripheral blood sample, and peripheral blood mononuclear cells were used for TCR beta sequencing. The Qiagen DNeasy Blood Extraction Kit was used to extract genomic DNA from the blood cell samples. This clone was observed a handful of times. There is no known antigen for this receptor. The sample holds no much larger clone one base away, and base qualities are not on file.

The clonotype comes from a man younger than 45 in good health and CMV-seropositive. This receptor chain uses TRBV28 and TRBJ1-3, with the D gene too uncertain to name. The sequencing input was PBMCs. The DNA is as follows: TGTGCCAGCAGCGAGAGCTCTGGAAACACCATATATTTT. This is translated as CASSESSGNTIYF.